These 20 T cell receptor beta chains came from one sample sequenced in a study of blood T cell repertoires in COVID-19. Measured with immunoSEQ multiplex PCR; TCRdb has only the in-frame clones, and not every one. Found here are about 170,000 clones, around 83% of them singletons; the top ten hold around a fifth. Sequenced input: peripheral blood. The receptors derive from a woman in her seventies who had recovered from COVID-19.

The chain recombines TRBV19 with TRBJ1-2; D gene ambiguous. The CDR3 runs to 13 residues. CDR1 is LNHDA, CDR2 SQIVND, per germline (reference sequence). V was trimmed by 7 bases and J by 5 bases, leaving 14 bases between them. In nucleotides, the CDR3 is TGTGCCAGTAATTCACCGAGGGCGTATGGCTACACCTTC. Translation gives CASNSPRAYGYTF.

V and J are TRBV6-5 and TRBJ2-1, with 15 bases fitting TRBD2. J gave up 3 bases and V 6 bases, and 0 bases lay outside the gene matches. The CDR3 is made up of 15 amino acids. Germline CDR1 and CDR2: MNHEY and SVGAGI. The CDR3 reads CASRGLAGGYNEQFF. CDR3 nucleotides: TGTGCCAGCAGGGGACTAGCGGGAGGCTACAATGAGCAGTTCTTC.

The chain recombines TRBV5-1 with TRBJ2-5; TRBD2 agrees at 7 bases. CDR1 is SGHRS, CDR2 YFSETQ, per germline. The V segment lost 1 base and the J segment 7 bases; nucleotides outside the gene matches: 10. The CDR3 has 15 amino acids. The chain's CDR3 is CASSLSGGNAGTQYF. CDR3 nucleotides: TGCGCCAGCAGCTTGTCCGGGGGGAACGCTGGGACCCAGTACTTC.

V is TRBV5-3 and J is TRBJ2-3; 11 bases align to TRBD2. TRBV5-3 is an open reading frame whose function is uncertain. The J segment lost 4 bases and the V segment lost 3 bases, leaving 10 bases of the junction unmatched. The CDR3 runs 17 residues. The CDR3 reads CARSYTHSGRAADTQYF. DNA of the CDR3: TGTGCCAGAAGCTATACGCATAGCGGGAGGGCCGCAGATACGCAGTATTTT.

The genes are TRBV9 and TRBJ2-5, with D possibly matching TRBD2 (5 bases). The germline V gene encodes CDR1 SGDLS and CDR2 YYNGEE. Trimming shortened V by 4 bases and J by 5 bases, and 18 bases separated the two germline ends. The CDR3 consists of 15 residues. The CDR3 bases are TGTGCCAGCAGCCCACCGGGGAGCGGCGGGGAGACCCAGTACTTC. Protein product: CASSPPGSGGETQYF.

The gene calls are TRBV27 and TRBJ2-1; tentative D call: TRBD1 (5 bases). Looked up from germline, CDR1 is MNHEY and CDR2 is SMNVEV (reference sequence). Trimming removed 3 bases at V and 2 bases at J, with 8 bases between. The CDR3 is made up of 14 amino acids. The CDR3 coding sequence is TGTGCCAGCAGTTTGGGGCAGGCCTACAATGAGCAGTTCTTC. Translated: CASSLGQAYNEQFF.

The chain employs TRBV30 and TRBJ1-6; no clear D gene. Germline lookup yields CDR1 GTSNPN and CDR2 SVGIG (reference sequence). V shed 3 bases and J shed 0 bases, with 12 bases lying between them. The CDR3 loop spans 16 amino acids. This CDR3 is CAWSRGPLSYNSPLHF. CDR3 bases: TGTGCCTGGAGCCGAGGGCCCCTCTCCTATAATTCACCCCTCCACTTT.

This clone was recorded only once. At one of its ends the junction is not consistent with the germline gene, which may arise from a read error. CDR3 loop: CSPPTPGGAF. In DNA form, the CDR3 reads TGCAGCCCCCCGACTCCAGGAGGGGCCTTC. The chain links TRBV29-1 to TRBJ1-2, with D tentatively TRBD1 (5 bases). The CDR3 has 10 amino acids. Germline V CDR1 and CDR2: SQVTM, ANQGSEA.

The chain couples TRBV11-3 to TRBJ2-7; the match to TRBD2 covers 8 bases. The CDR3 contains 15 residues. Germline CDR1 and CDR2: SGHNT and YENEEA. With 5 bases clipped from V and 3 bases from J, the junction kept 9 bases outside the gene matches. The CDR3 DNA is TGTGCCAGCAGCCCTCGGCGGGGGGTAGGCTACGAGCAGTACTTC. Amino acids: CASSPRRGVGYEQYF. The variable domain in full, completed from reference TRBV11-3 and TRBJ2-7, reads EAGVVQSPRYKIIEKKQPVAFWCNPISGHNTLYWYLQNLGQGPELLIRYENEEAVDDSQLPKDRFSAERLKGVDSTLKIQPAELGDSAVYLCASSPRRGVGYEQYFGPGTRLTVT.

The J gene is TRBJ1-4, the V gene TRBV27; 7 bases fit TRBD1. The CDR3 length is 13 residues. J lost 8 bases, V lost 4 bases, and 4 bases had no gene match. Per the germline V gene, CDR1 is MNHEY and CDR2 is SMNVEV (reference sequence). In DNA, the CDR3 is TGTGCCAGCAGTTCCAACAGGGGCGAAAAACTGTTTTTT. It encodes CASSSNRGEKLFF.

The chain recombines TRBV28 with TRBJ2-1; TRBD2 aligns across 11 bases. The V gene's germline CDR1 is MDHEN and CDR2 SYDVKM. V dropped 3 bases and J dropped 13; count of bases not matched to a gene: 5. This CDR3 contains 13 residues. DNA of the CDR3: TGTGCCAGCAGTTTCCCGACTAGCGGGAATCAGTTCTTC. Translation gives CASSFPTSGNQFF. Supplemented by reference TRBV28 and TRBJ2-1, the full variable domain reads DVKVTQSSRYLVKRTGEKVFLECVQDMDHENMFWYRQDPGLGLRLIYFSYDVKMKEKGDIPEGYSVSREKKERFSLILESASTNQTSMYLCASSFPTSGNQFFGPGTRLTVL.

The gene calls are TRBV24-1 and TRBJ1-4; D ambiguous. Per the germline V gene, CDR1 is KGHDR and CDR2 is SFDVKD. With 4 bases removed from V and 11 bases from J, the gap between germline ends came to 7 bases. The CDR3 covers 11 residues. The chain's CDR3 is CATSDRGKLFF. The CDR3 nucleotides read TGTGCCACCAGTGACAGAGGGAAACTGTTTTTT.

This sequence joins TRBV5-1 and TRBJ2-6, with D possibly being TRBD1 (6 bases). V lost 1 base and J lost 1, with 6 bases in between. The CDR3 consists of 15 residues. The V gene's germline CDR1 is SGHRS and CDR2 YFSETQ. DNA for the CDR3: TGCGCCAGCAGCTTGACAGGGTCTGGGGCCAACGTCCTGACTTTC. This sequence encodes CASSLTGSGANVLTF.

The chain uses TRBV10-3 and TRBJ2-7; TRBD2 matches at 8 bases. With V trimmed by 7 bases and J by 4 bases, 9 bases remained unmatched. The CDR3 is made up of 14 amino acids. From germline, CDR1 is ENHRY and CDR2 SYGVKD. The DNA of the CDR3 is TGTGCCATCAATACCGCGGGCGGGGGGTACGAGCAGTACTTC. It codes for CAINTAGGGYEQYF.

The V gene is TRBV5-1, the J gene TRBJ2-3; TRBD1 matches 12 bases. The germline gives CDR1 SGHRS, CDR2 YFSETQ. The J segment lost 5 bases and the V segment lost 1 base, leaving 2 bases of the junction unmatched. The CDR3 is 15 amino acids. The CDR3 reads CASSLRDRGRDTQYF. The CDR3 DNA reads as TGCGCCAGCAGCTTGAGGGACAGGGGGCGAGATACGCAGTATTTT.

This rearrangement joins TRBV6-5 to TRBJ2-7; TRBD1 matches at 8 bases. Trimming removed 7 bases from V and 3 bases from J; junction bases left unmatched: 5. This CDR3 region has 13 residues. The germline V gene encodes CDR1 MNHEY and CDR2 SVGAGI. CDR3 sequence: CASMDRAYYEQYF. Written as DNA, the CDR3 is TGTGCCAGCATGGACAGGGCCTACTACGAGCAGTACTTC.

CDR3 DNA: TGTGCCAGCAGTTACTCGGCTAGCGGACCCTACAATGAGCAGTTCTTC. Translation: CASSYSASGPYNEQFF. This chain uses TRBV6-2 or TRBV6-3 with TRBJ2-1; 7 nucleotides agree with TRBD2. The CDR3 extends over 16 amino acids. The trim removed 0 bases at V and 2 bases at J, leaving 4 bases unmatched. Germline V gene lookup returns CDR1 MNHEY and CDR2 SVGEGT.

The chain employs TRBV9 and TRBJ1-1, with D possibly TRBD1 on 6 matching bases. The CDR3 is made up of 15 amino acids. Germline lookup yields CDR1 SGDLS and CDR2 YYNGEE. Trimming removed 5 bases at V and 7 bases at J, with 21 bases between. The CDR3 coding sequence is TGTGCCAGCAGTACCACCGGGACATTCGAGGGTGAAGCTTTCTTT. Protein: CASSTTGTFEGEAFF.

The V and J genes are TRBV20-1 and TRBJ1-4; D might be TRBD1 (5 bases). The CDR3 covers 14 residues. The V and J ends lost 3 bases and 7 bases respectively, with 15 bases between them. Germline lookup yields CDR1 DFQATT and CDR2 SNEGSKA (reference sequence). The CDR3 here is CSASPAGLGEKLFF. CDR3 DNA: TGCAGTGCTAGTCCTGCGGGGCTGGGTGAAAAACTGTTTTTT.

This rearrangement joins TRBV19 to TRBJ1-4; 9 nucleotides agree with TRBD1. With V trimmed by 3 bases and J by 8 bases, 10 bases remained unmatched. The CDR3 runs 16 residues. Germline V gives CDR1 LNHDA, CDR2 SQIVND (reference sequence). DNA of the CDR3: TGTGCCAGTAGTATCTCCCTGGGACAGGGATTCGAAAAACTGTTTTTT. Protein sequence: CASSISLGQGFEKLFF.